Listed here is a single T cell receptor (beta chain). These data belong to a study of blood T cell repertoires in COVID-19. On the study more broadly: The United States, Italy and Spain provided the acute and convalescent COVID-19 samples. PBMCs, B-cell-depleted T cells, or T cells provided the cDNA or gDNA that made up the material.

Those who participated ranged in age from about 18 to 89 years and resided in about two dozen US areas. The CDR3 is 14 amino acids. Trimming stripped 9 bases from V and 2 bases from J, with 13 bases between. Germline assignment: CDR1 KGHDR and CDR2 SFDVKD. Sequencing was performed with immunoSEQ multiplex PCR; in TCRdb, only in-frame clones are kept and a portion is missing. The table shows approximately 300,000 clones, with about 85% occurring only once. The chain uses TRBV24-1 and TRBJ2-1; D may be TRBD2 (5 bases). The clonotype comes from a woman in her twenties or thirties who had been exposed to COVID-19. Material for sequencing was PBMCs or T cells enriched from blood (not recorded which). Here the CDR3 reads CATATRKTYNEQFF. CDR3 DNA sequence: TGTGCCACCGCAACTAGAAAAACCTACAATGAGCAGTTCTTC.